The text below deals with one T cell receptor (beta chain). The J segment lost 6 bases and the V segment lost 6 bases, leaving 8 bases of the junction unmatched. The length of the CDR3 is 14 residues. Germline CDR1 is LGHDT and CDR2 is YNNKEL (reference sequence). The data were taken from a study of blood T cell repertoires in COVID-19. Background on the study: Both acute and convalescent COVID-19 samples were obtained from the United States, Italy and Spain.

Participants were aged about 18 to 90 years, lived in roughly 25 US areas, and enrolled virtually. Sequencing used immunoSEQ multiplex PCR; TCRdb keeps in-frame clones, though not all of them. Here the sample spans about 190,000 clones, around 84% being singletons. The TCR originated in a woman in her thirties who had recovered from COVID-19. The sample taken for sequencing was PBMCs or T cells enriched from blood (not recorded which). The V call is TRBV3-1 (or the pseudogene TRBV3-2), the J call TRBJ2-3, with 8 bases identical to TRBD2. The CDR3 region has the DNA TGTGCCAGCAGTTCGTTGCGGGGGGCTGATACGCAGTATTTT. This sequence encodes CASSSLRGADTQYF.